The 13 T cell receptor beta chains listed next were all sequenced from one sample in a study of cytomegalovirus exposure and HLA in healthy donors. With 60 Vbeta and 13 Jbeta primers, the PCR was carried out. Produced via immunoSEQ multiplex PCR; TCRdb's table is partial and in-frame only. In the table there are about 150,000 clones, around 77% of which are singletons. The sequenced sample was PBMCs. The receptors here all came from a woman in her 30s in good health and CMV-seronegative.

V is TRBV4-2 and J is TRBJ2-5; D is possibly TRBD2 (6 bases). The germline V and J ends were trimmed by 0 bases and 7 bases, with 15 bases remaining between them. CDR1 LGHNA and CDR2 YNFKEQ come from the germline V gene. CDR3 length equals 15 residues. Here the CDR3 DNA reads TGTGCCAGCAGCCAAGAGGGGACTGGCATGGGGACCCAGTACTTC. Residues: CASSQEGTGMGTQYF.

The genes are TRBV11-3 and TRBJ2-1; 9 bases agree with TRBD2. This CDR3 has 14 residues. Germline loops: CDR1 SGHNT, CDR2 YENEEA. With V trimmed by 5 bases and J by 6 bases, 5 bases remained unmatched. The CDR3 loop is CASSTGLASNEQFF. CDR3 nucleotides: TGTGCCAGCAGCACGGGACTAGCCTCCAATGAGCAGTTCTTC. Looking up the rest from reference TRBV11-3 and TRBJ2-1 gives the full variable domain: EAGVVQSPRYKIIEKKQPVAFWCNPISGHNTLYWYLQNLGQGPELLIRYENEEAVDDSQLPKDRFSAERLKGVDSTLKIQPAELGDSAVYLCASSTGLASNEQFFGPGTRLTVL.

CDR3 sequence reads: CASSLGHPYEQYF. In DNA form, the CDR3 reads TGTGCCAGCAGCTTGGGACATCCCTACGAGCAGTACTTC. This chain uses TRBV7-9 with TRBJ2-7; D is possibly TRBD1 (6 bases). The V end was cut by 3 bases, the J end by 2 bases, with 8 bases between. Germline values: CDR1 SEHNR, CDR2 FQNEAQ (reference sequence). This CDR3 spans 13 amino acids.

This clone showed up many times. The genes are TRBV6-6 and TRBJ2-7, with TRBD2 identical over 8 bases. This CDR3 has 16 amino acids. CDR1 and CDR2 from the germline V gene are MNHNY and SVGAGI (reference sequence). With 0 bases clipped from V and 1 base from J, the junction kept 5 bases outside the gene matches. CDR3 in DNA: TGTGCCAGCAGTTACTCGGGACTAGGGTCTTCCTACGAGCAGTACTTC. Translated, it gives CASSYSGLGSSYEQYF.

This chain joins TRBV14 and TRBJ2-3; tentatively, D is TRBD1 (6 bases). The CDR3 covers 17 residues. V lost 5 bases, J lost 2 bases, and 20 bases lay in between. Germline V gene lookup returns CDR1 SGHDN and CDR2 FVKESK. Here the CDR3 DNA reads TGTGCCAGCAGCGATACCTCTCCGTTGGGGGCCACAGATACGCAGTATTTT. It codes for CASSDTSPLGATDTQYF.

This clone was observed a few times. J is TRBJ2-4 and V is TRBV30; D is ambiguous. The V end lost 2 bases, the J end lost 0 bases, and 11 bases lay between the germline ends. The germline CDR1 and CDR2 sequences are GTSNPN and SVGIG (reference sequence). The CDR3 loop spans 15 amino acids. CDR3 sequence: CAWSPTGLAKNIQYF. CDR3 sequence (DNA): TGTGCCTGGAGTCCCACCGGTTTAGCCAAAAACATTCAGTACTTC.

The chain joins TRBV5-1 to TRBJ1-5; D gene uncertain. Trimming took off 1 base at V and 0 bases at J, with 8 bases between the two ends. CDR1 and CDR2 from the germline V gene are SGHRS and YFSETQ. This CDR3 has 15 residues. The CDR3 DNA follows: TGCGCCAGCAGCTTGTCAGGAATTAGCAATCAGCCCCAGCATTTT. Amino acids: CASSLSGISNQPQHF. Complete variable domain (other parts from reference TRBV5-1 and TRBJ1-5): KAGVTQTPRYLIKTRGQQVTLSCSPISGHRSVSWYQQTPGQGLQFLFEYFSETQRNKGNFPGRFSGRQFSNSRSEMNVSTLELGDSALYLCASSLSGISNQPQHFGDGTRLSIL.

The rearrangement links TRBV25-1 to TRBJ2-5, with 7 bases aligning to TRBD1. V was pared by 2 bases and J by 5 bases, with 5 bases of the junction left unmatched. Germline values: CDR1 MGHDK, CDR2 SYGVNS. CDR3 length equals 14 residues. The CDR3: CASSEDRVQETQYF. Here the CDR3 DNA reads TGTGCCAGCAGTGAAGACAGGGTTCAGGAGACCCAGTACTTC.

The V call is TRBV9, the J call TRBJ1-1, with D unclear. Trimming removed 3 bases from V and 0 bases from J, with 6 bases in between. In germline, CDR1 is SGDLS, CDR2 YYNGEE. CDR3 size: 13 residues. CDR3 loop: CASSGQLNTEAFF. Written as DNA, the CDR3 is TGTGCCAGCAGCGGACAACTGAACACTGAAGCTTTCTTT. The whole variable domain, remainder taken from reference TRBV9 and TRBJ1-1, is DSGVTQTPKHLITATGQRVTLRCSPRSGDLSVYWYQQSLDQGLQFLIQYYNGEERAKGNILERFSAQQFPDLHSELNLSSLELGDSALYFCASSGQLNTEAFFGQGTRLTVV.

The chain links TRBV18 to TRBJ2-5, with TRBD1 as a possible D gene (5 bases). The CDR3 spans 16 residues. Germline-derived CDR1 and CDR2 are KGHSH and LQKENI. Deletions cut 3 bases from V and 5 bases from J, with 19 bases between. The CDR3 is CASSPQTGLSTETQYF. The CDR3 nucleotides read TGTGCCAGCTCACCTCAAACAGGTCTATCGACGGAGACCCAGTACTTC. The whole variable domain, remainder taken from reference TRBV18 and TRBJ2-5, is NAGVMQNPRHLVRRRGQEARLRCSPMKGHSHVYWYRQLPEEGLKFMVYLQKENIIDESGMPKERFSAEFPKEGPSILRIQQVVRGDSAAYFCASSPQTGLSTETQYFGPGTRLLVL.

V is TRBV29-1 and J is TRBJ2-1; perhaps TRBD1 as D (5 bases). CDR1 and CDR2 (germline): SQVTM, ANQGSEA. This CDR3 region has 12 residues. The V end lost 2 bases, the J end lost 5 bases, and 7 bases lay between the germline ends. This CDR3 is CSVETGNNEQFF. CDR3 in DNA: TGCAGCGTTGAAACAGGCAACAATGAGCAGTTCTTC.

V gene TRBV25-1 combines with J gene TRBJ1-2; the D is unclear. Per the germline V gene, CDR1 is MGHDK and CDR2 is SYGVNS. This CDR3 spans 16 amino acids. Trimming removed 3 bases from V and 7 bases from J, with 21 bases in between. The CDR3 sequence is CASSESPRLGVGGYTF. CDR3 nucleotides: TGTGCCAGCAGTGAGTCGCCGAGGCTGGGTGTGGGTGGCTACACCTTC.

The chain links TRBV6-5 to TRBJ1-2; 9 bases fit TRBD1. Germline values: CDR1 MNHEY, CDR2 SVGAGI. This CDR3 spans 16 amino acids. The V segment lost 2 bases and the J segment 2 bases; nucleotides outside the gene matches: 6. The CDR3 bases are TGTGCCAGCAGTTACACCTCCGGGACAGGGAACTATGGCTACACCTTC. This translates into CASSYTSGTGNYGYTF.